Below are 30 T cell receptor beta chains sequenced from a single sample in a study of radiation and T cells in renal cell carcinoma. Method: immunoSEQ multiplex PCR; TCRdb's copy keeps in-frame clones and lacks some. The top ten hold about 4.3% of the sample, which has 150,000 or so clones, around 90% seen once. Time point defined: baseline pretreatment blood. The treatment: 15 Gy SBRT to primary tumor, nephrectomy 4 weeks later. The sequencing here drew on blood, taken from a patient whose treatment included radiotherapy and nephrectomy. The receptors here all came from a woman aged 70-85 years with renal cell carcinoma.

The J gene is TRBJ2-4, the V gene TRBV7-2; no clear D. Per the germline V gene, CDR1 is SGHTA and CDR2 is FQGNSA. Trimming stripped 2 bases from V and 5 bases from J, with 16 bases between. The CDR3 totals 16 residues. The CDR3 loop is CASSLQAREIQNIQYF. In nucleotides, the CDR3 is TGTGCCAGCAGCTTACAGGCCCGAGAAATCCAAAACATTCAGTACTTC.

The gene calls are TRBV6-1 and TRBJ2-6; D may be TRBD2 (5 bases). The length of the CDR3 is 17 residues. V gave up 1 base and J gave up 0 bases, with 10 bases separating them. CDR1 is MNHNS and CDR2 is SASEGT in the germline V gene. The CDR3 DNA reads TGTGCCAGCAGTGAAGTGACGGGGAGCTCTGGGGCCAACGTCCTGACTTTC. It encodes CASSEVTGSSGANVLTF.

This chain links TRBV21-1 with TRBJ1-2. TRBV21-1 is annotated as a pseudogene. The CDR3 length is 13 residues. CDR3 sequence reads: CATDADGFYGYTF. The DNA of the CDR3 is TGTGCCACTGATGCGGACGGGTTCTATGGCTACACCTTC.

This chain connects TRBV28 to TRBJ1-2, with D uncertain. Trimming pared 4 bases from V and 3 bases from J, leaving 0 bases between. The CDR3 has 10 residues. Looked up from germline, CDR1 is MDHEN and CDR2 is SYDVKM. This chain's CDR3 is CASSYYGYTF. The CDR3 DNA reads as TGTGCCAGCAGTTACTATGGCTACACCTTC.

This clone was seen once. The chain combines TRBV6-1 with TRBJ1-3; D call uncertain. The CDR3 length is 16 residues. The germline V and J ends were trimmed by 3 bases and 8 bases, with 20 bases remaining between them. Germline values: CDR1 MNHNS, CDR2 SASEGT. The CDR3, as DNA: TGTGCCAGCAGTGAGGGCAGGCAAACCCTGGAAGACACCATATATTTT. Translated: CASSEGRQTLEDTIYF.

The CDR3: CASRYEQGAQNTIYF. Written as DNA, the CDR3 is TGTGCCAGCAGATATGAACAGGGGGCCCAAAACACCATATATTTT. The chain couples TRBV7-9 to TRBJ1-3, with 9 bases lining up with TRBD1. CDR1 SEHNR and CDR2 FQNEAQ come from the germline V gene (reference sequence). This CDR3 is 15 amino acids long. The ends lost 6 bases at V and 6 bases at J; junction bases unmatched: 9.

The chain joins TRBV5-1 to TRBJ2-3; no clear D. The V gene lost 6 bases and the J gene lost 3 bases, with 14 bases spanning the gap. Germline V gene data show CDR1 as SGHRS and CDR2 as YFSETQ. The CDR3 sequence is 14 residues long. The CDR3 spells CASKLEVVTDTQYF. The CDR3 region has the DNA TGCGCCAGCAAGCTAGAGGTAGTAACAGATACGCAGTATTTT.

The chain carries TRBV10-3 and TRBJ2-5, with D tentatively TRBD2 (5 bases). This CDR3 is 16 amino acids long. Trimming left V 5 bases short and J 4 bases short, with 20 bases between. Germline-derived CDR1 and CDR2 are ENHRY and SYGVKD. In DNA, the CDR3 is TGTGCCATCAGTTTTACACCTGGGAGCCAGTCAGAGACCCAGTACTTC. Its protein product is CAISFTPGSQSETQYF.

V gene TRBV5-4 combines with J gene TRBJ1-1; D is ambiguous. V lost 2 bases, J lost 1 base, and 15 bases lay in between. The CDR3 runs to 16 residues. CDR1 is SGHNT and CDR2 is YYREEE in the germline V gene (reference sequence). CDR3 protein: CASSFTKRVANTEAFF. The CDR3 nucleotides are TGTGCCAGCAGCTTTACGAAGAGGGTAGCGAACACTGAAGCTTTCTTT.

The V call is TRBV18, the J call TRBJ2-5, with 12 bases lining up with TRBD2. Germline assignment: CDR1 KGHSH and CDR2 LQKENI. V trimming: 2 bases; J trimming: 0 bases; junction bases outside the gene matches: 4. The CDR3 has 17 residues. CDR3: CASSPSGTSGYQETQYF. CDR3 bases: TGTGCCAGCTCACCATCCGGGACTAGCGGGTACCAAGAGACCCAGTACTTC. The full variable domain, rest sourced from reference TRBV18 and TRBJ2-5, is NAGVMQNPRHLVRRRGQEARLRCSPMKGHSHVYWYRQLPEEGLKFMVYLQKENIIDESGMPKERFSAEFPKEGPSILRIQQVVRGDSAAYFCASSPSGTSGYQETQYFGPGTRLLVL.

This clone was observed a few times. The rearrangement joins TRBV18 to TRBJ1-6, with 9 bases that match TRBD1. The CDR3 length is 15 residues. V dropped 3 bases and J dropped 7; count of bases not matched to a gene: 4. From germline, CDR1 is KGHSH and CDR2 LQKENI. The CDR3 region has the DNA TGTGCCAGCTCACCGGGGGACAGGGTCAATTCACCCCTCCACTTT. This encodes CASSPGDRVNSPLHF.

This chain joins TRBV5-4 and TRBJ2-5; 10 bases line up with TRBD2. CDR3 length: 14 residues. V gave up 9 bases and J gave up 0 bases; unmatched junction bases: 5. Germline V gene lookup returns CDR1 SGHNT and CDR2 YYREEE (reference sequence). Here the CDR3 reads CATSSGSNQETQYF. In nucleotides, the CDR3 is TGTGCCACGTCTAGCGGGAGCAACCAAGAGACCCAGTACTTC.

The chain uses TRBV7-8 and TRBJ1-3; no firm D call. V was trimmed by 1 base and J by 0 bases, leaving 13 bases between them. The CDR3 consists of 17 residues. CDR1 and CDR2 (germline): SGHVS, FQNEAQ. The DNA for the CDR3 is TGTGCCAGCAGCTTAGTTAGCAGCACGGACTCTGGAAACACCATATATTTT. Its translation: CASSLVSSTDSGNTIYF.

The sample holds one count of this clone. This rearrangement joins TRBV5-6 to TRBJ1-1, with TRBD1 matching over 10 bases. Looked up from germline, CDR1 is SGHDT and CDR2 is YYEEEE. This CDR3 comprises 16 residues. With V trimmed by 5 bases and J by 4 bases, 11 bases remained unmatched. The CDR3 DNA sequence: TGTGCCAGCAGGCAGACAGGGGGCGGCCGCGGCACTGAAGCTTTCTTT. The encoded protein is CASRQTGGGRGTEAFF.

V usage is TRBV9 and J usage is TRBJ2-3; 7 bases line up with TRBD2. Germline V CDR1 and CDR2: SGDLS, YYNGEE. This CDR3 has 16 residues. The V gene end was trimmed by 0 bases and the J gene end by 2 bases; junction bases not matched to a gene: 6. For the CDR3, the DNA is TGTGCCAGCAGCGTAGAAGCTAGCGGCTACACAGATACGCAGTATTTT. This codes for CASSVEASGYTDTQYF.

The table lists this clone with a few counts. This chain joins TRBV5-6 and TRBJ1-1; D is unclear. Germline V CDR1 and CDR2: SGHDT, YYEEEE. The CDR3 has 15 residues. V was trimmed by 1 base and J by 5 bases, leaving 15 bases between them. The CDR3 loop is CASSLSWGRGTEAFF. CDR3 sequence (DNA): TGTGCCAGCAGCTTGAGTTGGGGTCGTGGTACTGAAGCTTTCTTT.

The chain combines TRBV25-1 with TRBJ1-1; no clear D gene. V was cut by 2 bases and J by 0 bases, with 4 bases left in between. The CDR3 loop spans 13 amino acids. Germline V CDR1 and CDR2: MGHDK, SYGVNS. CDR3 DNA: TGTGCCAGCAGTGAAAGGGTGAACACTGAAGCTTTCTTT. It encodes CASSERVNTEAFF.

The chain recombines TRBV27 with TRBJ1-1, with unresolved D. V was trimmed by 0 bases and J by 5 bases, leaving 13 bases between them. The germline V gene encodes CDR1 MNHEY and CDR2 SMNVEV (reference sequence). This CDR3 region has 15 residues. CDR3 protein: CASSLSARVETEAFF. Written as DNA, the CDR3 is TGTGCCAGCAGTTTATCAGCGAGAGTGGAGACTGAAGCTTTCTTT.

This chain uses TRBV9 with TRBJ1-6; 9 bases are a match to TRBD1. Germline CDR1 reads SGDLS; CDR2 reads YYNGEE. The CDR3 contains 15 residues. The J segment lost 2 bases and the V segment lost 3 bases, leaving 0 bases of the junction unmatched. The DNA of the CDR3 is TGTGCCAGCAGCGGACAGGGGGCCTATAATTCACCCCTCCACTTT. It specifies CASSGQGAYNSPLHF.

The chain has TRBV5-4 and TRBJ2-3; 7 bases line up with TRBD2. Looked up from germline, CDR1 is SGHNT and CDR2 is YYREEE (reference sequence). V was pared by 4 bases and J by 4 bases, with 15 bases of the junction left unmatched. CDR3 size: 17 residues. The CDR3 DNA reads TGTGCCAGCAGCCTGGCGGGGAGGGGCGCGAATGCAGATACGCAGTATTTT. Translation: CASSLAGRGANADTQYF.

This chain joins TRBV27 and TRBJ2-1; 11 nucleotides line up with TRBD2. CDR1 and CDR2 from the germline V gene are MNHEY and SMNVEV (reference sequence). The CDR3 is 16 residues long. J gave up 5 bases and V 7 bases, and 10 bases lay outside the gene matches. CDR3 DNA sequence: TGTGCCAGCACTCTCCGACTAGCGGGGTTTAACAATGAGCAGTTCTTC. Encoded protein: CASTLRLAGFNNEQFF.

The chain combines TRBV7-6 with TRBJ1-5; D is perhaps TRBD1 (5 bases). The ends were cut back, 0 bases at V and 6 bases at J, with 12 bases in the middle. Germline-derived CDR1 and CDR2 are SGHVS and FNYEAQ. The CDR3 is 15 amino acids. CDR3 sequence reads: CASSLASGSLQPQHF. The CDR3 nucleotides read TGTGCCAGCAGCTTAGCGTCAGGGTCACTTCAGCCCCAGCATTTT.

The chain couples TRBV10-3 to TRBJ2-3; TRBD2 aligns across 8 bases. This CDR3 has 17 amino acids. V was pared by 6 bases and J by 0 bases, with 11 bases of the junction left unmatched. Per germline, CDR1 ENHRY and CDR2 SYGVKD. The CDR3 coding sequence is TGTGCCATCAGGGGCGATGAGCGGGGGCCTAGCACAGATACGCAGTATTTT. Encoded protein: CAIRGDERGPSTDTQYF.

This clone was counted between two and nine times. The chain couples TRBV5-4 to TRBJ1-1; D uncertain. This CDR3 comprises 12 residues. V shed 1 base and J shed 4 bases, with 5 bases lying between them. Germline CDR1 reads SGHNT; CDR2 reads YYREEE (reference sequence). The CDR3 nucleotides read TGTGCCAGCAGCTTGACGAGCACTGAAGCTTTCTTT. Amino acid sequence: CASSLTSTEAFF.

The J gene is TRBJ1-2, the V gene TRBV5-4; 7 bases match TRBD1. Unmatched junction bases numbered 3, after V lost 1 base and J lost 6 bases. CDR1 is SGHNT, CDR2 YYREEE, per germline (reference sequence). The CDR3 length is 13 residues. DNA of the CDR3: TGTGCCAGCAGCTTGCAGGGGGTCGATGGCTACACCTTC. Translated: CASSLQGVDGYTF.

The rearrangement uses TRBV28 and TRBJ1-4, with D tentatively TRBD1 (5 bases). This CDR3 contains 15 residues. The V gene's germline CDR1 is MDHEN and CDR2 SYDVKM. V shed 1 base and J shed 7 bases, with 13 bases lying between them. CDR3 sequence reads: CASSLSGVGGEKLFF. Here the CDR3 DNA reads TGTGCCAGCAGTTTATCGGGGGTCGGGGGTGAAAAACTGTTTTTT.

V usage is TRBV19 and J usage is TRBJ1-3; no clear D gene. The length of the CDR3 is 16 residues. Germline-derived CDR1 and CDR2 are LNHDA and SQIVND (reference sequence). With 4 bases removed from V and 0 bases from J, the gap between germline ends came to 13 bases. Written as DNA, the CDR3 is TGTGCCAGTAGTACCACCCCGACCCTCTCTGGAAACACCATATATTTT. This codes for CASSTTPTLSGNTIYF.

The genes are TRBV28 and TRBJ1-1; D ambiguous. Germline V gene sequence: CDR1 MDHEN, CDR2 SYDVKM. Trimming shortened V by 2 bases and J by 9 bases, and 7 bases separated the two germline ends. The CDR3 contains 11 residues. The CDR3 spells CASSLEQKAFF. In DNA form, the CDR3 reads TGTGCCAGCAGTTTAGAACAGAAAGCTTTCTTT.

The chain links TRBV4-1 to TRBJ1-1, with 7 bases aligning to TRBD1. V shed 6 bases, J shed 4 bases, and the junction held 5 bases outside the gene matches. The CDR3 totals 13 residues. Germline V gene sequence: CDR1 MGHRA, CDR2 YSYEKL. The CDR3 reads CASSLDRVTEAFF. The CDR3 coding sequence is TGCGCCAGCAGTCTCGACAGGGTCACTGAAGCTTTCTTT.

This clone was detected a few times. The rearrangement links TRBV5-1 to TRBJ1-1; possibly TRBD1 for D (5 bases). The CDR3 covers 13 residues. The germline V and J ends were trimmed by 8 bases and 4 bases, with 15 bases remaining between them. Germline CDR1 reads SGHRS; CDR2 reads YFSETQ. The CDR3 DNA reads TGCGCCAGTACACAGGTTCATGGCACTGAAGCTTTCTTT. It specifies CASTQVHGTEAFF.